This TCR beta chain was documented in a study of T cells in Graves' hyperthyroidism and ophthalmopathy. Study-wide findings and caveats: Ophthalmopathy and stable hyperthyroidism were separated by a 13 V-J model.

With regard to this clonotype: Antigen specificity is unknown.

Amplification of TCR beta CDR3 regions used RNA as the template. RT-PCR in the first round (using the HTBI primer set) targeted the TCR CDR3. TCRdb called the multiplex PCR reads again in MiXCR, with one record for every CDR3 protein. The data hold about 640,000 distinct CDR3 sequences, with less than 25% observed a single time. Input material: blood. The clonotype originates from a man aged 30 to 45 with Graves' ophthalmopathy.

The CDR3 DNA reads TGTGCCACCAGCGGTCGACAGACCTTTAGCAATCAGCCCCAGCATTTT. As protein: CATSGRQTFSNQPQHF. This chain uses TRBV15 with TRBJ1-5; D is possibly TRBD1 (5 bases). From germline, CDR1 is LNHNV and CDR2 YYDKDF (reference sequence). V dropped 5 bases and J dropped 0 bases, with 14 bases sitting between them. The CDR3 loop spans 16 amino acids.